Below, one T cell receptor (beta chain) is given with its context. The CDR3 contains 13 residues. V was pared by 4 bases and J by 4 bases, with 10 bases between. Looked up from germline, CDR1 is SGHRS and CDR2 is YFSETQ. Reverse transcribed after extraction, RNA yielded cDNA as the sequencing template. Sequencing was performed with immunoSEQ multiplex PCR; in TCRdb, only in-frame clones are kept and a portion is missing. The repertoire holds some 210,000 clones, with 50% to 60% as singletons. The data are from a study of CD8+ T cells in alopecia areata. Overall study: Each of the treated patients was given oral tofacitinib, 5 to 10 mg twice daily, for moderate-to-severe alopecia areata.

V and J are TRBV5-1 and TRBJ2-3; D is unclear. The receptor was isolated from a human donor with alopecia areata. The material sequenced was CD4+ T cells sorted from blood, taken at week 0. The CDR3 region is CASSDSDADTQYF. The DNA for the CDR3 is TGCGCCAGCAGCGATTCGGACGCAGATACGCAGTATTTT.